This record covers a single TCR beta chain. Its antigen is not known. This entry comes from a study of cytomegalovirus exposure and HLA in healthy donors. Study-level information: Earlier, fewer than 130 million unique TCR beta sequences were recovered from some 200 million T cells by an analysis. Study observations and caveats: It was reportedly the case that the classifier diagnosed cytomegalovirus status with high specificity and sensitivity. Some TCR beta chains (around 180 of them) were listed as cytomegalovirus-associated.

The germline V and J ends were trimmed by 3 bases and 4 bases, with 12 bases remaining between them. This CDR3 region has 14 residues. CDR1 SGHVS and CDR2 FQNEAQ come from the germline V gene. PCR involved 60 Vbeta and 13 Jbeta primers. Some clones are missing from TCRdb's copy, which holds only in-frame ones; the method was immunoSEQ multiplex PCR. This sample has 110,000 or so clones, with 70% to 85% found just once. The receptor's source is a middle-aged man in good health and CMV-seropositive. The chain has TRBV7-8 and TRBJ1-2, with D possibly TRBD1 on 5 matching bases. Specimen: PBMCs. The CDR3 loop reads CASSFYGGGYGYTF. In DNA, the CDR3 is TGTGCCAGCAGCTTTTACGGGGGAGGCTATGGCTACACCTTC.